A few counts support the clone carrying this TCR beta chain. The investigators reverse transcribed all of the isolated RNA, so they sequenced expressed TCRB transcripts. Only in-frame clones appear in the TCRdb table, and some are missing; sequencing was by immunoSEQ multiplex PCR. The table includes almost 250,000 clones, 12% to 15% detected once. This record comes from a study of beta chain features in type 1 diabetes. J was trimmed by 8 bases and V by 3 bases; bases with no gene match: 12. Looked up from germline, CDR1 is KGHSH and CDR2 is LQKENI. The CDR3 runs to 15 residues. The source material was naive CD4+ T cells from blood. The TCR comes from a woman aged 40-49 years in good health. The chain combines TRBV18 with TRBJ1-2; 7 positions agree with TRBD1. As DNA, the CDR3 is TGTGCCAGCTCACCCTTGGGACAGCAAAACTGGGGCTACACCTTC. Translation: CASSPLGQQNWGYTF.